This T cell receptor (beta chain) was retrieved from a study of T cell responses to AZD1222 COVID-19 vaccine. A remark on this clone: Its target is not known.

Broader study findings: Clonal diversity was possibly underestimated, and the donors were mostly white British, with more females. Dominant CD4 TCR responses targeted spike regions 160-218 and 743-854.

The table came from immunoSEQ multiplex PCR; TCRdb's copy has only in-frame clones and leaves some out. The sample has some 39,000 clones, 90% seen once. This TCR derives from an adult who received the AZD1222 COVID-19 vaccine. Here the sequenced sample was peripheral blood, taken 28 days after the second AZD1222 dose.

The CDR3 bases are TGTGCCAGCAGCCCGTTAGGGGACTCCTATAATTCACCCCTCCACTTT. Translated, it gives CASSPLGDSYNSPLHF. The chain uses TRBV5-5 and TRBJ1-6; tentative D call: TRBD1 (5 bases). This CDR3 comprises 16 residues. Between the trimmed V and J ends, which lost 4 bases and 0 bases, there was a span of 11 bases. Germline values: CDR1 SGHKS, CDR2 YYEKEE (reference sequence).